Listed below are T cell receptor beta chains from one sample, sequenced in a study of cytomegalovirus exposure and HLA in healthy donors. Assay used: immunoSEQ multiplex PCR; TCRdb lists only in-frame clones, some missing. The table lists approximately 150,000 clones, around four fifths of them singletons. Sequenced input: PBMCs. These receptors all come from a female donor in good health and CMV-seronegative. The CDR3 runs from the conserved cysteine through the conserved F or W. D genes are given only for firm matches. Some rows have no size entry. The others give once, few or many, or a class for an expanded clone.

TRBD2,once,TRBV5-1,TRBJ2-3,TGCGCCAGCAGCTCGGGACTAGCGGGCCTCACAGATACGCAGTATTTT,CASSSGLAGLTDTQYF
-,-,TRBV18,TRBJ1-2,TGTGCCAGCTCACCGGCGGCAAACTATGGCTACACCTTC,CASSPAANYGYTF
-,-,TRBV28,TRBJ1-2,TGTGCCAGCAGCGGGATTTACGGCTATGGCTACACCTTC,CASSGIYGYGYTF
-,-,TRBV18,TRBJ2-7,TGTGCCAGCTCGCGGACCCGGGACGCGGGGGAGCAGTACTTC,CASSRTRDAGEQYF
TRBD1,few,TRBV2,TRBJ1-6,TGTGCCAGCAGTGGAGCCCAGGGGGCCGCCAATTCACCCCTCCACTTT,CASSGAQGAANSPLHF
TRBD2,-,TRBV5-1,TRBJ2-7,TGCGCCAGCAGCCTCTTGGGACTATACGAGCAGTACTTC,CASSLLGLYEQYF
-,-,TRBV28,TRBJ1-1,TGTGCCAGCAGTCCATTCAAGACAGGGAACACTGAAGCTTTCTTT,CASSPFKTGNTEAFF
-,-,TRBV7-9,TRBJ1-2,TGTGCCAGCAGCTTATCCAGGCAAGCTAACTATGGCTACACCTTC,CASSLSRQANYGYTF
TRBD1,-,TRBV7-2,TRBJ1-2,TGTGCCATCAGTAAGGGGGCAAGGTATGGCTACCCCTTC,CAISKGARYGYPF
-,-,TRBV5-4,TRBJ1-1,TGTGCCAGCAGCTTGGACCCAGGGAAGTGGACTGAAGCTTTCTTT,CASSLDPGKWTEAFF
-,-,TRBV30,TRBJ1-3,TGTGCCTGGATGAGCGAGGCTGGAAACACCATATATTTT,CAWMSEAGNTIYF
-,-,TRBV30,TRBJ1-2,TGTGCCTGGAGTGTACACGGGGGTGCTCAAGGCTACACCTTC,CAWSVHGGAQGYTF
-,-,TRBV11-3,TRBJ2-5,TGTGCCAGCAGCTTACGGATTGGCGTGGAGGGGGGGACTACAGGGACCCAGTACTTC,CASSLRIGVEGGTTGTQYF
-,-,TRBV29-1,TRBJ1-1,TGCAGCGTTGTCGCCAGAACAGGGAACACTGAAGCTTTCTTT,CSVVARTGNTEAFF
-,-,TRBV19,TRBJ1-6,TGTGCCAGTAGTTCCGGACGGGAAAGCTCCTATAATTCACCCCTCCACTTT,CASSSGRESSYNSPLHF
-,-,TRBV28,TRBJ2-7,TGTGCCAGCAGCCTCCTAAGACAGGCCCGAGGCGAGCAGTACTTC,CASSLLRQARGEQYF
-,-,TRBV6-1,TRBJ2-7,TGTGCCAGCAGCCGCTTCGGGTACGAGCAGTACTTC,CASSRFGYEQYF
-,-,TRBV7-2,TRBJ1-2,TGTGCCAGCAGCTCCTCGACGCAGGGCTATGGCTACACCTTC,CASSSSTQGYGYTF
TRBD2,-,TRBV6-6,TRBJ2-1,TGTGCCAGCAGTTACTTGGCGGGGGGATACAATGAGCAGTTCTTC,CASSYLAGGYNEQFF
-,-,TRBV27,TRBJ2-2,TGTGCCAGCAGTCGGAGCGGCAGTAAACCCGGGGAGCTGTTTTTT,CASSRSGSKPGELFF
-,few,TRBV6-1,TRBJ1-1,TGTGCCAGCAGTGAATATTCCCACCGGGGGGGAGAAGCTTTCTTT,CASSEYSHRGGEAFF
-,-,TRBV9,TRBJ1-4,TGTGCCAGCAGCGTAGGGCTCCGAGAAAAACTGTTTTTT,CASSVGLREKLFF
TRBD1,once,TRBV5-1,TRBJ1-1,TGCGCCAGCAGCATGGGACAGGGAGGAGCTGAAGCTTTCTTT,CASSMGQGGAEAFF
-,-,TRBV7-9,TRBJ1-1,TGTGCCAGCAGCCTCCTAGGAGGGGTGAACGAGGAAGCTTTCTTT,CASSLLGGVNEEAFF
TRBD1,-,TRBV27,TRBJ1-4,TGTGCCAGCAGTCCAAGACAGGGGGTGGAAAAACTGTTTTTT,CASSPRQGVEKLFF
TRBD2,-,TRBV2,TRBJ2-1,TGTGCCAGCAGTGAAGACGAAGCGGGGCCAGACTACAATGAGCAGTTCTTC,CASSEDEAGPDYNEQFF
-,-,TRBV19,TRBJ1-5,TGTGCCAGTAGTATAGCTCAGGCCGTATACAATCAGCCCCAGCATTTT,CASSIAQAVYNQPQHF
TRBD1,-,TRBV9,TRBJ2-4,TGTGCCAGCAGTGGACCCGGGACAGGCAAAAACATTCAGTACTTC,CASSGPGTGKNIQYF
TRBD1,-,TRBV2,TRBJ2-3,TGTGCCAGCAGTGTTTACAGGGGTGCAGATACGCAGTATTTT,CASSVYRGADTQYF
TRBD1,-,TRBV7-9,TRBJ2-3,TGTTCCAGCAGACAGGGGGCAGATACGCAGTATTTT,CSSRQGADTQYF
TRBD1,once,TRBV2,TRBJ2-7,TGTGCCAGCAGTACTGACAGGGGAGCGAACTACGAGCAGTACTTC,CASSTDRGANYEQYF
-,-,TRBV28,TRBJ1-1,TGTGCCAGCAGTCCAAGATCAGGGGAGCCCCACACTGAAGCTTTCTTT,CASSPRSGEPHTEAFF
-,once,TRBV11-1,TRBJ1-1,TGTGCCAGCAGCTTAGACAGGGCGGACACTGAAGCTTTCTTT,CASSLDRADTEAFF
-,-,TRBV5-1,TRBJ2-5,TGCGCCAGCAGGGGGCGGTGGCCGGGGACCCAGTACTTC,CASRGRWPGTQYF
-,-,TRBV6-5,TRBJ1-2,TGTGCCAGCAGTTACTCCGGCGGAAACTATGGCTACACCTTC,CASSYSGGNYGYTF
TRBD1,-,TRBV28,TRBJ1-2,TGTGCCACCCTCCCGGGACAGTATGGCTACACCTTC,CATLPGQYGYTF
TRBD1,-,TRBV2,TRBJ1-3,TGTGCCAGCAACGTCGACAGGGGTGGAAACACCATATATTTT,CASNVDRGGNTIYF
TRBD2,few,TRBV19,TRBJ2-5,TGTGCCACCGGGAGGTCCCAAGAGACCCAGTACTTC,CATGRSQETQYF
TRBD1,few,TRBV5-1,TRBJ2-7,TGCGCCAGCAGCTGGGGACAGGGAGCCGCCTTTACCTACGAGCAGTACTTC,CASSWGQGAAFTYEQYF
-,-,TRBV4-1,TRBJ2-3,TGCGCCAGCAGCCAAGGGGGGGGCACAGATACGCAGTATTTT,CASSQGGGTDTQYF
TRBD1,-,TRBV28,TRBJ1-2,TGTGCCAGCAGTTTAGGCGGGACAGTCTATGGCTACACCTTC,CASSLGGTVYGYTF
TRBD1,-,TRBV2,TRBJ1-3,TGTGCCAGCAGACGGACAGGGGGTAGGGCCACCATATATTTT,CASRRTGGRATIYF
TRBD2,-,TRBV2,TRBJ2-7,TGTGCCAGCTCACTCTCAGCGGGGCTCCCACCCTACGAGCAGTACTTC,CASSLSAGLPPYEQYF